What follows are 3 T cell receptor beta chains derived from one specimen sequenced in a study of blood T cell repertoires in COVID-19. Here immunoSEQ multiplex PCR was the method, and the copy in TCRdb shows in-frame clones only, minus some. The sample lists 100,000 or so clones, 65% to 90% occurring once. The sample comprised PBMCs or T cells enriched from blood (not recorded which). These TCRs come from a woman in her 50s who had recovered from COVID-19.

The chain carries TRBV11-1 and TRBJ1-1, with D tentatively TRBD1 (6 bases). V was clipped by 5 bases and J by 5 bases, with 18 bases between them. The CDR3 extends over 15 amino acids. Germline V CDR1 and CDR2: SGHAT, FQDESV (reference sequence). In nucleotides, the CDR3 is TGTGCCAGCAGCCTAACGGGGAACAGGGAAACTGAAGCTTTCTTT. Protein sequence: CASSLTGNRETEAFF.

In its sample, this clone ranks as medium-sized. The chain recombines TRBV7-6 with TRBJ2-3; tentative D call: TRBD1 (5 bases). V lost 1 base and J 4 bases, leaving 6 bases between the germline ends. The length of the CDR3 is 13 residues. CDR1 is SGHVS, CDR2 FNYEAQ, per germline. CDR3 sequence reads: CASSLEGADTQYF. The CDR3 nucleotides read TGTGCCAGCAGCTTAGAAGGGGCAGATACGCAGTATTTT.

This clone was seen just once. CDR3 nucleotide sequence: TGTGCCAGCAGACCGGACAGGACGGGAGAGCTGTTTTTT. This codes for CASRPDRTGELFF. The V and J genes are TRBV2 and TRBJ2-2; 7 bases map to TRBD1. J gave up 11 bases and V 6 bases, and 9 bases lay outside the gene matches. Per the germline V gene, CDR1 is SNHLY and CDR2 is FYNNEI. CDR3 length: 13 amino acids.